One sample yielded the 20 T cell receptor beta chains listed below, sequenced in a study of beta chain features in type 1 diabetes. Study-level results: Among all four CD4+ subsets, Type 1 diabetes patients had TCRB CDR3s that were moderately but significantly shorter.

TCRB transcripts that were expressed got sequenced, as all of the isolated RNA had been reverse transcribed. Clones were read by immunoSEQ multiplex PCR, and TCRdb kept only the in-frame ones, dropping some. The sample includes around 130,000 clones, around 17% seen only once; the top ten take 2.3%. These TCRs' antigens remain unknown. Sample: central memory CD4+ T cells from blood. The receptors stem from a man in his thirties or forties with type 1 diabetes.

The chain recombines TRBV7-9 with TRBJ1-4; D is unresolved. Germline assignment: CDR1 SEHNR and CDR2 FQNEAQ (reference sequence). Trimming removed 0 bases at V and 5 bases at J, with 10 bases between. CDR3 length: 15 amino acids. The CDR3: CASSLAWQENEKLFF. Here the CDR3 DNA reads TGTGCCAGCAGCTTAGCGTGGCAGGAAAATGAAAAACTGTTTTTT.

This clone was seen a few times. The gene calls are TRBV28 and TRBJ1-2, with D unclear. The V gene lost 4 bases and the J gene lost 5 bases, with 14 bases spanning the gap. The CDR3 loop spans 14 amino acids. Germline V gene lookup returns CDR1 MDHEN and CDR2 SYDVKM. CDR3 region: CASSSVSPRYGYTF. In DNA, the CDR3 is TGTGCCAGCAGTTCGGTATCTCCTAGATATGGCTACACCTTC.

A word on this clone: Germline is not matched at one junction end, which may reflect a read error. V gene TRBV30 combines with J gene TRBJ2-5; the D gene is possibly TRBD2 (6 bases). The CDR3 sequence is 13 residues long. CDR1 and CDR2 from the germline V gene are GTSNPN and SVGIG (reference sequence). The CDR3 spells CAWSVNWEDSPHF. CDR3 nucleotide sequence: TGTGCCTGGAGTGTAAATTGGGAGGACTCCCCGCACTTC. The variable domain in full, with the rest retrieved from reference TRBV30 and TRBJ2-5, is SQTIHQWPATLVQPVGSPLSLECTVEGTSNPNLYWYRQAAGRGLQLLFYSVGIGQISSEVPQNLSASRPQDRQFILSSKKLLLSDSGFYLCAWSVNWEDSPHFGPGTRLLVL.

The chain has TRBV6-5 and TRBJ1-1; no reliable D call. Trimming removed 0 bases at V and 5 bases at J, with 7 bases between. The CDR3 contains 13 residues. CDR1 and CDR2 from the germline V gene are MNHEY and SVGAGI. In nucleotides, the CDR3 is TGTGCCAGCAGTTACTCGATGGGTACTGAAGCTTTCTTT. Its translation: CASSYSMGTEAFF.

The rearrangement uses TRBV11-2 and TRBJ1-2, with unresolved D. Trimming stripped 3 bases from V and 2 bases from J, with 4 bases between. The CDR3 contains 12 residues. Germline lookup yields CDR1 SGHAT and CDR2 FQNNGV. CDR3 amino acids: CASSLENYGYTF. The CDR3 DNA reads TGTGCCAGCAGCTTGGAGAACTATGGCTACACCTTC.

This clone was counted only a few times. The V and J genes are TRBV6-5 and TRBJ1-2, with 7 bases fitting TRBD1. The CDR3 is made up of 15 amino acids. Trimming removed 5 bases from V and 2 bases from J; junction bases left unmatched: 8. Germline assignment: CDR1 MNHEY and CDR2 SVGAGI. CDR3: CASSIRDSVNYGYTF. As DNA, the CDR3 is TGTGCCAGCAGTATCCGGGACAGCGTAAACTATGGCTACACCTTC.

This clone has only a few counts. This chain joins TRBV30 and TRBJ2-5; D unclear. Germline V lookup: CDR1 GTSNPN, CDR2 SVGIG (reference sequence). V dropped 5 bases and J dropped 5 bases, with 6 bases sitting between them. The CDR3 sequence is 10 residues long. Here the CDR3 reads CAWGRETQYF. The CDR3 nucleotides are TGTGCCTGGGGAAGGGAGACCCAGTACTTC.

This clone was counted a few times. The V call is TRBV9, the J call TRBJ2-3, with D perhaps TRBD1 (5 bases). V was cut by 4 bases and J by 6 bases, with 12 bases left in between. The CDR3 is 13 amino acids. CDR1 SGDLS and CDR2 YYNGEE come from the germline V gene. For the CDR3, the DNA is TGTGCCAGCAGCCGTAGGGGCGATGATACGCAGTATTTT. It codes for CASSRRGDDTQYF.

This clone was recorded only once. The chain combines TRBV15 with TRBJ1-5; D uncertain. In germline, CDR1 is LNHNV, CDR2 YYDKDF (reference sequence). CDR3 length: 13 residues. Trimming cost V 4 bases and J 11 bases, with 15 bases left between them. The CDR3 sequence is CATSTPRRSAQHF. The CDR3 bases are TGTGCCACCAGCACCCCAAGACGTAGTGCCCAGCATTTT.

The sample holds a few counts of this clone. This chain connects TRBV5-1 to TRBJ2-5; 7 positions agree with TRBD1. The germline gives CDR1 SGHRS, CDR2 YFSETQ. The J segment lost 1 base and the V segment lost 4 bases, leaving 7 bases of the junction unmatched. This CDR3 is 15 amino acids long. CDR3 nucleotide sequence: TGCGCCAGCAGCCCCCGGGACAGCCGCCAAGAGACCCAGTACTTC. Translating it yields CASSPRDSRQETQYF.

The gene calls are TRBV29-1 and TRBJ2-5; D not certain. Germline-derived CDR1 and CDR2 are SQVTM and ANQGSEA. Trimming took off 6 bases at V and 7 bases at J, with 18 bases between the two ends. CDR3 length: 13 residues. The CDR3 DNA follows: TGCAGCGTCCCTGACGAGTGGTCGGGGACCCAGTACTTC. Translated: CSVPDEWSGTQYF.

This clone was detected only a few times. This chain links TRBV30 with TRBJ2-1, with D unresolved. CDR3 length: 16 residues. Trimming left V 0 bases short and J 4 bases short, with 16 bases between. Germline CDR1 reads GTSNPN; CDR2 reads SVGIG (reference sequence). CDR3 nucleotide sequence: TGTGCCTGGAGTGTAGAACACACTAAAAGGTACAATGAGCAGTTCTTC. Translated, it gives CAWSVEHTKRYNEQFF.

V gene TRBV7-2 combines with J gene TRBJ2-3, with 9 bases matching TRBD2. This CDR3 has 15 residues. CDR1 is SGHTA, CDR2 FQGNSA, per germline. V lost 4 bases and J lost 1; bases outside the gene matches: 3. This CDR3 reads CASSSRTSGTDTQYF. The CDR3 coding sequence is TGTGCCAGCAGCTCTAGGACTAGCGGCACAGATACGCAGTATTTT.

This clone was seen a handful of times. This chain links TRBV7-2 with TRBJ1-6; D remains unclear. The germline V gene has CDR1 SGHTA and CDR2 FQGNSA. The CDR3 length is 11 residues. The V gene lost 3 bases and the J gene lost 9 bases, with 3 bases spanning the gap. The CDR3, as DNA: TGTGCCAGCAGCTTGGGTTCACCCCTCCACTTT. Translated, it gives CASSLGSPLHF.

This rearrangement joins TRBV5-4 to TRBJ2-6, with 8 bases identical to TRBD1. The CDR3 runs to 18 residues. Losses at the gene ends were 4 bases for V and 0 bases for J; bases not matched to a gene: 9. CDR1 and CDR2 from the germline V gene are SGHNT and YYREEE (reference sequence). CDR3 sequence (DNA): TGTGCCAGCAGCCGATCAGGGACAGGCAGCTCTGGGGCCAACGTCCTGACTTTC. The encoded protein is CASSRSGTGSSGANVLTF.

This clone has at least ten counts. This chain links TRBV2 with TRBJ2-6, with D possibly being TRBD1 (6 bases). The CDR3 spans 14 residues. Trimming cost V 2 bases and J 13 bases, with 15 bases left between them. Germline CDR1 SNHLY, CDR2 FYNNEI. CDR3 in DNA: TGTGCCAGCAGTGAATGGGTGAAAGGGGGAGTCCTGACTTTC. Encoded protein: CASSEWVKGGVLTF.

The rearrangement uses TRBV5-1 and TRBJ1-4; 9 positions agree with TRBD1. Germline V gene sequence: CDR1 SGHRS, CDR2 YFSETQ. J lost 6 bases, V lost 3 bases, and 3 bases had no gene match. The CDR3 has 14 amino acids. The CDR3 coding sequence is TGCGCCAGCAGCTCACAGGGGGCGGATGAAAAACTGTTTTTT. This gives the protein CASSSQGADEKLFF.

The V and J genes are TRBV9 and TRBJ2-1; the D is unclear. The CDR3 spans 12 residues. V lost 3 bases and J lost 9, with 10 bases in between. Germline CDR1 and CDR2: SGDLS and YYNGEE. The chain's CDR3 is CASSAGSREQFF. CDR3 coding DNA: TGTGCCAGCAGCGCGGGCAGTCGTGAGCAGTTCTTC.

This clone was picked up a small number of times. This rearrangement joins TRBV7-2 to TRBJ2-5; D possibly uses TRBD1 or TRBD2 (6 bases each). V gave up 0 bases and J gave up 5 bases, with 16 bases separating them. CDR1 SGHTA and CDR2 FQGNSA come from the germline V gene. This CDR3 is 16 amino acids long. The DNA of the CDR3 is TGTGCCAGCAGCTTAGCCCGAGGGGGGCGCGGGGAGACCCAGTACTTC. It yields the protein CASSLARGGRGETQYF. Combining the CDR3 with reference TRBV7-2 and TRBJ2-5 gives the whole variable domain GAGVSQSPSNKVTEKGKDVELRCDPISGHTALYWYRQSLGQGLEFLIYFQGNSAPDKSGLPSDRFSAERTGGSVSTLTIQRTQQEDSAVYLCASSLARGGRGETQYFGPGTRLLVL.

The chain combines TRBV7-2 with TRBJ2-5, with no clear D. The CDR3 is 15 residues long. Trimming pared 5 bases from V and 4 bases from J, leaving 17 bases between. Germline values: CDR1 SGHTA, CDR2 FQGNSA. The CDR3 sequence: CASSPPGLTGETQYF. CDR3 sequence (DNA): TGTGCCAGCAGCCCCCCGGGTCTCACGGGAGAGACCCAGTACTTC.